This TCR beta chain stems from a study of T cells in Graves' hyperthyroidism and ophthalmopathy. Findings of the study overall: The blood repertoire included most of the expanded thyroid clonotypes above 0.001. Before onset, ophthalmopathy was predicted by the model a median approximately 6.5 months earlier.

Trimming stripped 6 bases from V and 5 bases from J, with 11 bases between. The germline gives CDR1 SQVTM, CDR2 ANQGSEA. The CDR3 extends over 11 amino acids. This clonotype has ten or more counts. Antigen: not known. Amplified regions were TCR beta CDR3 sequences from RNA transcripts. The primer set for the first-round RT-PCR of the TCR CDR3 was HTBI. TCRdb re-called the multiplex PCR reads with MiXCR, one entry per CDR3 protein. The sample holds 450,000 to 700,000 distinct CDR3 sequences, about 43% seen once. Pregnant or lactating patients were excluded, as were those with uncontrolled infection or other autoimmune disease.

V and J are TRBV29-1 and TRBJ2-7, with a weak D call TRBD1 (7 bases). What was sequenced was peripheral blood or thyroid tissue (not recorded which). This receptor was taken from an adult woman with Graves' disease, either hyperthyroidism or ophthalmopathy (not recorded which). CDR3 sequence: CSVRGADEQYF. As DNA, the CDR3 is TGCAGCGTCAGGGGGGCCGACGAGCAGTACTTC.